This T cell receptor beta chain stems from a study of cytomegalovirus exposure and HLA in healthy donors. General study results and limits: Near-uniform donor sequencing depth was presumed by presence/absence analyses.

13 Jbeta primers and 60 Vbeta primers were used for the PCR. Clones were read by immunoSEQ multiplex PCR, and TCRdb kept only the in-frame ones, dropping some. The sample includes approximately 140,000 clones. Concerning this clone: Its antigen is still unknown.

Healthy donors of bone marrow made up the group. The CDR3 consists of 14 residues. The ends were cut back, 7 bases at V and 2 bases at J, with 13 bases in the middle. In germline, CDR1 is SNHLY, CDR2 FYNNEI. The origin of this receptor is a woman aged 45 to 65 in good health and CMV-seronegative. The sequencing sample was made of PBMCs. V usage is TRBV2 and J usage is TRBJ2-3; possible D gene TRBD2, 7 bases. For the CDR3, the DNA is TGTGCCAGCAAGGCGGGGGCAACCACAGATACGCAGTATTTT. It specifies CASKAGATTDTQYF.